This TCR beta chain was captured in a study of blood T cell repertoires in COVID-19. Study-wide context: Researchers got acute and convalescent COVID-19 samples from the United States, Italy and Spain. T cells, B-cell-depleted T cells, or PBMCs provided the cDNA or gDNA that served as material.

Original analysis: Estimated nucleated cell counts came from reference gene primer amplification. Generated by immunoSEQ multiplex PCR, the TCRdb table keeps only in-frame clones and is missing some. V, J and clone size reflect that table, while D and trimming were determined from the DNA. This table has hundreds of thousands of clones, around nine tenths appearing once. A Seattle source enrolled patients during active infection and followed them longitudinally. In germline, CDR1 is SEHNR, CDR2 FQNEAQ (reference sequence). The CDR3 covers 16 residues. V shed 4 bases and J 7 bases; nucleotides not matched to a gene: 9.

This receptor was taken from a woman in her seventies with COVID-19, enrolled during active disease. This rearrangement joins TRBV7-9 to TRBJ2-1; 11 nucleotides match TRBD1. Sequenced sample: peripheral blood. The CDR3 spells CASSSAGTGGGNEQFF. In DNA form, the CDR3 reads TGTGCCAGCAGCTCCGCCGGGACAGGGGGTGGAAATGAGCAGTTCTTC.